This T cell receptor beta chain was found in a study of Graves' ophthalmopathy and Graves' hyperthyroidism. Germline lookup yields CDR1 MDHEN and CDR2 SYDVKM. V lost 6 bases and J 2 bases, leaving 17 bases between the germline ends. This CDR3 has 15 residues. TCR beta CDR3 amplification used RNA transcripts. The workflow started with a first-round RT-PCR run with HTBI primers and then moved on to a second-round multiplex PCR. Using its own MiXCR run on the multiplex PCR reads, TCRdb lists one record per CDR3 protein. The sample consists of under 350,000 distinct CDR3 sequences, about 17% of them appearing once. Comments on this clonotype: Its antigen remains unidentified.

Study observations and caveats: Most expanded thyroid clonotypes above 0.001 frequency also appeared in blood. Researchers report that a 13-signature model separated ophthalmopathy from stable hyperthyroidism, posting almost 90% sensitivity and about 80% specificity.

The chain recombines TRBV28 with TRBJ2-7; D remains unclear. Sequences were obtained from peripheral blood. The TCR originated in an adult man with Graves' ophthalmopathy. CDR3 sequence: CASSPHSGHAYEQYF. CDR3 in DNA: TGTGCCAGCAGCCCTCATTCCGGGCACGCCTACGAGCAGTACTTC.